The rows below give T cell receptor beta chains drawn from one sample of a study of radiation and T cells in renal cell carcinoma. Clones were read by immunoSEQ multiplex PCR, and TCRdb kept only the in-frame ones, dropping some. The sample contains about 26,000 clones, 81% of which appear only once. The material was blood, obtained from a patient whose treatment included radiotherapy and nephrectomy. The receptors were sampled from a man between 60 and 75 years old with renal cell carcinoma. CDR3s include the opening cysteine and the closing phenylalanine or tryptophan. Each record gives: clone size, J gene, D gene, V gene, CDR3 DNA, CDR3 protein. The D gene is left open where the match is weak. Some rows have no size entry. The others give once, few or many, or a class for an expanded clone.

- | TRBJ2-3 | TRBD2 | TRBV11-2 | TGTGCCAGCAACGACATAGCGGGAGCTAGGACAGATACGCAGTATTTT | CASNDIAGARTDTQYF
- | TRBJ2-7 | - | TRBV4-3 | TGCGCCAGCAGCCAAGCGGGGGACCTCTACGAGCAGTACTTC | CASSQAGDLYEQYF
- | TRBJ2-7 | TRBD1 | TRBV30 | TGTGCCTGGAACCGTGGACAGGGAACCCACGAGCAGTACTTC | CAWNRGQGTHEQYF
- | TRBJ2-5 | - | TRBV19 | TGTGCCAGTAGTAGTCGAGACGAGGTGACCCAGTACTTC | CASSSRDEVTQYF
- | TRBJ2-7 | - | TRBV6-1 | TGTGCCAGCAGTGAAGGGCAGGCTTCTTTGCAGTACTTC | CASSEGQASLQYF
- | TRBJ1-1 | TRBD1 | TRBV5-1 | TGCGCCAGCAGCTTGGCGCTACAGGGGCTCACTGAAGCTTTCTTT | CASSLALQGLTEAFF
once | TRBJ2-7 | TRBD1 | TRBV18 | TGTGCCAGCTCCCCAAACGGTGGACAGGGAAACTACGAGCAGTACTTC | CASSPNGGQGNYEQYF
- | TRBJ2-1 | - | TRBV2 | TGTGCCAGCAGTGATACCGAGGCCCTCAGGCAGTTCTTC | CASSDTEALRQFF
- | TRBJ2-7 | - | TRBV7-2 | TGTGCCAGCAGCTTCAGCATAGCGGCCTCCTACGAGCAGTACTTC | CASSFSIAASYEQYF
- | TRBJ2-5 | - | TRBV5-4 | TGTGCCAGCAGCTTGTCGGGAAACCAAGAGACCCAGTACTTC | CASSLSGNQETQYF
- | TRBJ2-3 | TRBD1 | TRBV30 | TGTGCCTGGAGTGTAAGGACAGGGATAGGAGATACGCAGTATTTT | CAWSVRTGIGDTQYF
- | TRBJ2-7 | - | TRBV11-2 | TGTGCCAGCAGCTTAGTGGCAGGGACCACCTACGAGCAGTACTTC | CASSLVAGTTYEQYF
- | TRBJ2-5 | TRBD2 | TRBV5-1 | TGCGCCAGCAGCTTGGGTCGGGAGGGCCTGAAGACCCAGTACTTC | CASSLGREGLKTQYF
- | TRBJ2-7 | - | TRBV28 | TGTGCCAGCAGGAGAGGAGGACAACCCTACGAGCAGTACTTC | CASRRGGQPYEQYF
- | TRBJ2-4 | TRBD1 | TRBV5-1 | TGCGCCAGCAGCTACGGACAGGGGGCCTACATTCAGTACTTC | CASSYGQGAYIQYF
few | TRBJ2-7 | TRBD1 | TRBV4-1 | TGCGCCAGCAGCCAAGTTCGGACAGGGGGAGGCGAGCAGTACTTC | CASSQVRTGGGEQYF
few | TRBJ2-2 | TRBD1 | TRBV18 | TGTGCCAGCCCACGGGACAGGGAATCCGGGGAGCTGTTTTTT | CASPRDRESGELFF
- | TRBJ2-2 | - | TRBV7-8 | TGTGCCAGCAGCTTAGTTGGCCGCAACACCGGGGAGCTGTTTTTT | CASSLVGRNTGELFF
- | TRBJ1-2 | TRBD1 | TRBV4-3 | TGCGCCAGCAGCCAAGCTCTGGGACAGGGGGCCGGGAACTATGGCTACACCTTC | CASSQALGQGAGNYGYTF
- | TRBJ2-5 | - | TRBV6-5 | TGTGCCAGCAGTAAACCCAGAGGGACCCAGTACTTC | CASSKPRGTQYF
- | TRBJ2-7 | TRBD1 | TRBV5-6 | TGTGCCAGCAGCAGGACAGGACTCGGGGACGAGCAGTACTTC | CASSRTGLGDEQYF
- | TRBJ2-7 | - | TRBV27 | TGTGCCAGCAGTTTGAACCCAACCCTACCCAGAGTAAGTTACGAGCAGTACTTC | CASSLNPTLPRVSYEQYF
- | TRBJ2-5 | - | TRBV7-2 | TGTGCCAGCAGCTTTAACGCGGGAGAGACCCAGTACTTC | CASSFNAGETQYF
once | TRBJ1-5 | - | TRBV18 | TGTGCCAGCTCACTCTCCCGACAGGCCGTTGACAATCAGCCCCAGCATTTT | CASSLSRQAVDNQPQHF
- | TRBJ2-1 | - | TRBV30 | TGTGCCTGGAGCGTCCCCGACAATGAGCAGTTCTTC | CAWSVPDNEQFF
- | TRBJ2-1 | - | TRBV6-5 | TGTGCCAGCAGTTCAGGTATTGCTAGCTACGATGAGCAGTTCTTC | CASSSGIASYDEQFF
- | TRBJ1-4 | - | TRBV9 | TGTGCCAGCAGCGTGGATTATGGAGGAGGACTGTTTTTT | CASSVDYGGGLFF
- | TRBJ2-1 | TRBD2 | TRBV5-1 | TGCGCCAGCAAAAGCCGGGACTACTCCTACAATGAGCAGTTCTTC | CASKSRDYSYNEQFF
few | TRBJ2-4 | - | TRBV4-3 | TGCGCCAGCAGCCAAGAAGCAGGGATCTCCAAAAACATTCAGTACTTC | CASSQEAGISKNIQYF
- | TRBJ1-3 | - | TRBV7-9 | TGTGCCAGCAGCCCCGGACGGGACTCTGGAAACACCATATATTTT | CASSPGRDSGNTIYF
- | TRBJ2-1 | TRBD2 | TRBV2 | TGTGCCAGCACGGCTAGCGGGAGTAGTAAGCAGTTCTTC | CASTASGSSKQFF
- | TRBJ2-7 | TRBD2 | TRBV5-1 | TGCGCCAGCAGCTTGGGACACAGCGGGGTGAGTGAGCAGTACTTC | CASSLGHSGVSEQYF
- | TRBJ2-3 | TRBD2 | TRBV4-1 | TGCGCCAGCAGCCAAGATAGCGGGGCGGCAGATACGCAGTATTTT | CASSQDSGAADTQYF
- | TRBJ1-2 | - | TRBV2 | TGTGCCAGCAGAGATGGGACCCAGCTATGGGCCTATGGCTACACCTTC | CASRDGTQLWAYGYTF
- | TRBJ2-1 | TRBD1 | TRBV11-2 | TGTGCCAGCAGCGGGACAGGGGGCAAGGGCAATGAGCAGTTCTTC | CASSGTGGKGNEQFF
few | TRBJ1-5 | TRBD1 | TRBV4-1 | TGCGCCAGCAGCCAAGAGAGGGGGCTAAGTCAGCCCCAGCATTTT | CASSQERGLSQPQHF
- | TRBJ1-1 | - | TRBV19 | TGTGCCAGTAGTTGGCCAGGCAACACTGAAGCTTTCTTT | CASSWPGNTEAFF
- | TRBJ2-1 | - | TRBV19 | TGTGCCAGTAGTATGATTAGCGGCTCCTACAATGAGCAGTTCTTC | CASSMISGSYNEQFF
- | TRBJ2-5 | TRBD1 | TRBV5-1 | TGCGCCAGCACTATGGGACTCTGGACAGGGCGAGAGACCCAGTACTTC | CASTMGLWTGRETQYF
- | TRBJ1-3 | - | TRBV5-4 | TGTGCCAGCAGATCTGGAAACACCATATATTTT | CASRSGNTIYF
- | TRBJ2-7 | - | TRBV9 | TGTGCCAGCAGCGTAGATTTGGGGCAGTACGAGCAGTACTTC | CASSVDLGQYEQYF
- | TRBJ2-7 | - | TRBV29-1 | TGCAGCGTTGCCGGACTGCCCTCGCCCTTCGACCCATACGAGCAGTACTTC | CSVAGLPSPFDPYEQYF
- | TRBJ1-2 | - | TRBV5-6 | TGTGCCAGCAGGGACACCACGATGGGGATGAACTATGGCTACACCTTC | CASRDTTMGMNYGYTF
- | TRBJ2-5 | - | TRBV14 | TGTGCCAGCAGCCAAGATCCTAGGCAGACCCACGGGGACTTC | CASSQDPRQTHGDF
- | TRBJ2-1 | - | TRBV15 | TGTGCCACCAGCAGAGGTGGCAGGGTAACAGTCGATGAGCAGTTCTTC | CATSRGGRVTVDEQFF
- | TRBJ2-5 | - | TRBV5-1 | TGCGCCAGCAGCTCAGGGGGAGGGGGTCAAGAGACCCAGTACTTC | CASSSGGGGQETQYF
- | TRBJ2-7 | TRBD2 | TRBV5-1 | TGCGCCAGCAGCGCCCCGACTAGCGGGAGCTACGAGCAGTACTTC | CASSAPTSGSYEQYF
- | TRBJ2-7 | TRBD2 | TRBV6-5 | TGTGCCAGCCGCAAAGGGGGGACTAGCGGGACCGACATGTACTTC | CASRKGGTSGTDMYF
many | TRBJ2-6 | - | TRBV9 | TGTGCCAGCAGCAGCTCGGCGGGGGCCAACGTCCTGACTTTC | CASSSSAGANVLTF
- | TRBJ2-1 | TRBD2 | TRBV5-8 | TGTGCCAGCAGCTCCCCGGGACTAGACCTTACGGATGAGCAGTTCTTC | CASSSPGLDLTDEQFF
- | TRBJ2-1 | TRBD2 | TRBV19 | TGTGCCAGTAGTATGAGACTAGCGGGAGCTGATGAGCAGTTCTTC | CASSMRLAGADEQFF
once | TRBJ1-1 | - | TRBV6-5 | TGTGCCAGCAGTTCCACAGGGAAGAGCACTGAAGCTTTCTTT | CASSSTGKSTEAFF
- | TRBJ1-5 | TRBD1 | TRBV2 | TGTGCCAGCAGCGCCGGGACAGGGGGTCGCCAGCCCCAGCATTTT | CASSAGTGGRQPQHF